This T cell receptor beta chain was documented in a study of vaccination effects on CD4 cells after COVID-19. Expansion with viral peptide pools was applied to antigen-specific CD4+ T cells by the ViraFEST assay prior to sequencing. A roughly ten-day culture period preceded the isolation of CD4+ T cells. In the vaccine recipients, nucleocapsid antibodies were negative and there was no prior SARS-CoV-2 infection. The study, taken as a whole, reports: In the late period after vaccination, infection- and vaccine-induced clones contracted markedly.

Concerning this clone itself: Its antigen is not known.

The CDR3 has 16 amino acids. Losses at the gene ends were 9 bases for V and 0 bases for J; bases not matched to a gene: 13. Germline assignment: CDR1 LNHDA and CDR2 SQIVND (reference sequence). Sequenced by immunoSEQ multiplex PCR; TCRdb stores in-frame clones only, minus some. The sample records 20,000 to 25,000 clones, 60% to 70% being singletons. The clonotype originates from a human donor who received a COVID-19 vaccine. This material consisted of CD4+ T cells from PBMCs cultured with HCoV-NL63 spike peptides, taken before COVID-19 vaccination. This chain links TRBV19 with TRBJ1-1; 7 bases map to TRBD1. In DNA form, the CDR3 reads TGTGCCAGCGGCTTCAGCAGGGGGACCATGAACACTGAAGCTTTCTTT. Protein: CASGFSRGTMNTEAFF.